Shown below are 30 T cell receptor beta chains from a single sample sequenced in a study of CD8 T cells in ankylosing spondylitis. MiXCR was run by TCRdb on the 5' RACE reads, yielding one entry per CDR3 protein. This table has more than 300,000 distinct CDR3 sequences, around 10% appearing once. The sequenced sample was blood, either unsorted or a sorted T cell fraction (not recorded which). The origin of the receptors is a female donor with ankylosing spondylitis or in good health (not recorded which).

This chain links TRBV12-3 or TRBV12-4 with TRBJ2-1; 13 bases align to TRBD2. The CDR3 consists of 15 residues. V trimming: 5 bases; J trimming: 5 bases; junction bases outside the gene matches: 3. In DNA form, the CDR3 reads TGTGCCAGCAGTCTGGGACTAGCGGGGCACAATGAGCAGTTCTTC. Protein product: CASSLGLAGHNEQFF.

This clonotype was seen more than once but under ten times. The genes are TRBV11-2 and TRBJ2-7; perhaps TRBD2 as D (5 bases). Between the trimmed V and J ends, which lost 1 base and 2 bases, there was a span of 15 bases. The CDR3 runs 16 residues. Germline V gives CDR1 SGHAT, CDR2 FQNNGV. CDR3 DNA: TGTGCCAGCAGCTTAGGATTAGCGAACCAACCCTACGAGCAGTACTTC. Translation: CASSLGLANQPYEQYF.

This clonotype was picked up many times. The chain uses TRBV12-3 or TRBV12-4 and TRBJ2-4, with 13 nucleotides matching TRBD2. With 4 bases clipped from V and 9 bases from J, the junction kept 6 bases outside the gene matches. The CDR3 extends over 15 amino acids. The CDR3 spells CASSWEGLAGSIQYF. CDR3 DNA: TGTGCCAGCAGTTGGGAGGGACTAGCGGGAAGCATTCAGTACTTC.

This clonotype was observed at least ten times. CDR3 sequence reads: CSAAGGLAKNIQYF. CDR3 sequence (DNA): TGCAGCGCCGCGGGGGGCTTGGCCAAAAACATTCAGTACTTC. This sequence joins TRBV29-1 and TRBJ2-4; the match to TRBD2 covers 8 bases. CDR1 is SQVTM and CDR2 is ANQGSEA in the germline V gene. J lost 1 base, V lost 7 bases, and 6 bases had no gene match. The CDR3 is 14 residues long.

The gene calls are TRBV5-1 and TRBJ1-2; D may be TRBD1 (5 bases). This CDR3 comprises 13 residues. Germline V gene lookup returns CDR1 SGHRS and CDR2 YFSETQ. Trimming took off 3 bases at V and 3 bases at J, with 9 bases between the two ends. In DNA form, the CDR3 reads TGCGCCAGCAGCTCGATGACAGACTATGGCTACACCTTC. Translated: CASSSMTDYGYTF.

In its sample, this clonotype was seen many times. This sequence joins TRBV19 and TRBJ2-1; D assignment may be TRBD1 or TRBD2 (5 bases each). Germline-derived CDR1 and CDR2 are LNHDA and SQIVND (reference sequence). The germline V and J ends were trimmed by 4 bases and 1 base, with 8 bases remaining between them. This CDR3 spans 14 amino acids. The CDR3 nucleotides are TGTGCCAGTAGTAATTGGGGGTCCTACAATGAGCAGTTCTTC. Its protein product is CASSNWGSYNEQFF.

In its sample, this clonotype was seen many times. This sequence joins TRBV20-1 and TRBJ1-1, with D uncertain. V was pared by 2 bases and J by 0 bases, with 10 bases between. Per the germline V gene, CDR1 is DFQATT and CDR2 is SNEGSKA (reference sequence). This CDR3 region has 14 residues. The CDR3 reads CSARSGGVNTEAFF. The CDR3 DNA is TGCAGTGCTAGATCCGGCGGGGTGAACACTGAAGCTTTCTTT.

This clonotype appeared many times. The V call is TRBV6-5, the J call TRBJ2-7; D possibly corresponds to TRBD1 (6 bases). CDR1 and CDR2 (germline): MNHEY, SVGAGI. The length of the CDR3 is 15 residues. The germline V and J ends were trimmed by 2 bases and 9 bases, with 20 bases remaining between them. The CDR3 loop is CASSYARDITGWQYF. The DNA of the CDR3 is TGTGCCAGCAGTTACGCCCGGGACATTACTGGGTGGCAGTACTTC.

The table lists this clonotype with many counts. This chain links TRBV10-3 with TRBJ1-1; D ambiguous. The CDR3 has 13 amino acids. Trimming pared 6 bases from V and 3 bases from J, leaving 11 bases between. Germline V CDR1 and CDR2: ENHRY, SYGVKD. The CDR3 protein is CAIRALRDTEAFF. The CDR3 DNA follows: TGTGCCATCAGGGCCTTAAGGGACACTGAAGCTTTCTTT.

This clonotype has ten or more counts. The J gene is TRBJ2-2, the V gene TRBV3-1, with D hard to call. Germline CDR1 is LGHDT and CDR2 is YNNKEL (reference sequence). Trimming took off 3 bases at V and 6 bases at J, with 14 bases between the two ends. CDR3 length: 15 residues. The CDR3 loop reads CASSQIELRSGELFF. As DNA, the CDR3 is TGTGCCAGCAGCCAGATTGAATTGCGTTCCGGGGAGCTGTTTTTT.

This clonotype has at least ten counts. This sequence joins TRBV28 and TRBJ2-7; a possible D gene is TRBD2 (5 bases). There are 17 residues in the CDR3. V was clipped by 3 bases and J by 2 bases, with 20 bases between them. Germline CDR1 reads MDHEN; CDR2 reads SYDVKM. The CDR3 DNA is TGTGCCAGCAGTTTTCCTCCAGCCGGGGAGACCACCTACGAGCAGTACTTC. Encoded protein: CASSFPPAGETTYEQYF.

This clonotype is a singleton in its sample. This clone may be a read error of a much larger clone one base away. V is TRBV9 and J is TRBJ2-3, with 7 positions matching TRBD2. The CDR3 is 15 amino acids. Germline V lookup: CDR1 SGDLS, CDR2 YYNGEE. CDR3 protein: CASRVAPSGTDTQYF. CDR3 DNA sequence: TGTGCCAGCAGAGTAGCGCCTAGCGGAACAGATACGCAGTATTTT.

This clonotype appeared a few times. The chain is built from TRBV5-4 and TRBJ2-7; D ambiguous. This CDR3 has 14 amino acids. Germline CDR1 reads SGHNT; CDR2 reads YYREEE (reference sequence). Trimming took off 5 bases at V and 0 bases at J, with 12 bases between the two ends. The CDR3 loop is CASRKDVYSYEQYF. In DNA, the CDR3 is TGTGCCAGCAGAAAGGACGTATACTCCTACGAGCAGTACTTC.

This clonotype has a handful of counts. CDR3 nucleotides: TGCAGCGTCGAGACGATCAATCGGGGTCCGGCGGAGACCCAGTACTTC. Translating it yields CSVETINRGPAETQYF. The V gene is TRBV29-1, the J gene TRBJ2-5, with D possibly TRBD2 on 5 matching bases. The CDR3 consists of 16 residues. Trimming shortened V by 6 bases and J by 5 bases, and 25 bases separated the two germline ends. The germline gives CDR1 SQVTM, CDR2 ANQGSEA.

Regarding this clonotype: At one end, the junction sequence differs from germline, possibly due to a read error. The chain recombines TRBV20-1 with TRBJ2-7; D is perhaps TRBD2 (5 bases). Germline assignment: CDR1 DFQATT and CDR2 SNEGSKA (reference sequence). The CDR3 length is 18 residues. CDR3 DNA: TGCTGTGCAACCGGCAACGGCGCACTGGAGGTCGGGTCCGACGAGCAGTACTTC. Translating gives CCATGNGALEVGSDEQYF.

The V gene is TRBV5-1, the J gene TRBJ2-7; 7 positions agree with TRBD1. This CDR3 has 15 amino acids. The junction had 8 bases not matched to a gene; V was cut back by 2 bases and J by 3 bases. Germline assignment: CDR1 SGHRS and CDR2 YFSETQ. This CDR3 reads CASSLSWDRVYEQYF. CDR3 coding DNA: TGCGCCAGCAGCTTATCGTGGGACAGAGTCTACGAGCAGTACTTC.

This clonotype came up a few times. The V gene is TRBV20-1, the J gene TRBJ2-5; D is possibly TRBD2 (5 bases). Germline V gives CDR1 DFQATT, CDR2 SNEGSKA (reference sequence). Between the trimmed V and J ends, which lost 3 bases and 5 bases, there was a span of 16 bases. The CDR3 extends over 14 amino acids. The CDR3 region has the DNA TGCAGTGCTAGCCCCCCCTCTCCGGGGGAGACCCAGTACTTC. Protein sequence: CSASPPSPGETQYF.

This clonotype was recorded many times. V and J are TRBV27 and TRBJ1-1; D is unclear. The V end lost 4 bases, the J end lost 8 bases, and 11 bases lay between the germline ends. Per germline, CDR1 MNHEY and CDR2 SMNVEV (reference sequence). This CDR3 is built from 12 residues. The CDR3 nucleotides read TGTGCCAGCAGTTCCGGAGACCTCGAAGCTTTCTTT. Its translation: CASSSGDLEAFF.

This clonotype was detected many times. This chain joins TRBV15 and TRBJ1-3; D gene unclear. The CDR3 totals 14 residues. Per germline, CDR1 LNHNV and CDR2 YYDKDF (reference sequence). Trimming cost V 3 bases and J 3 bases, with 9 bases left between them. The CDR3 DNA sequence: TGTGCCACCAGCAGTAACAGCCGTGGAAACACCATATATTTT. Translating it yields CATSSNSRGNTIYF. Using reference TRBV15 and TRBJ1-3 for the parts outside the CDR3, the full variable domain is DAMVIQNPRYQVTQFGKPVTLSCSQTLNHNVMYWYQQKSSQAPKLLFHYYDKDFNNEADTPDNFQSRRPNTSFCFLDIRSPGLGDTAMYLCATSSNSRGNTIYFGEGSWLTVV.

This clonotype was seen repeatedly, ten times or more. The rearrangement joins TRBV20-1 to TRBJ2-7; 9 bases match TRBD2. Per germline, CDR1 DFQATT and CDR2 SNEGSKA (reference sequence). The CDR3 spans 14 residues. J gave up 2 bases and V 3 bases, and 5 bases lay outside the gene matches. CDR3 region: CSASGLAPTYEQYF. The CDR3 DNA is TGCAGTGCTAGTGGACTAGCGCCCACCTACGAGCAGTACTTC.

This clonotype was counted between two and nine times. CDR3: CSAQQGAPYEQYF. The CDR3 nucleotides are TGCAGTGCGCAACAGGGGGCCCCCTACGAGCAGTACTTC. This chain connects TRBV20-1 to TRBJ2-7; 9 bases map to TRBD1. This CDR3 spans 13 amino acids. Germline V lookup: CDR1 DFQATT, CDR2 SNEGSKA (reference sequence). V lost 6 bases to trimming and J lost 2 bases; unmatched junction nucleotides: 5.

There are a few counts of this clonotype. In DNA form, the CDR3 reads TGCGCCAGCAGCTTGACACGGAGCTCTGGGGCCAACGTCCTGACTTTC. This translates into CASSLTRSSGANVLTF. The rearrangement uses TRBV5-1 and TRBJ2-6; D gene ambiguous. The germline gives CDR1 SGHRS, CDR2 YFSETQ. V lost 1 base and J 0 bases, leaving 8 bases between the germline ends. This CDR3 contains 16 residues. The whole variable domain, filled in from reference TRBV5-1 and TRBJ2-6, reads KAGVTQTPRYLIKTRGQQVTLSCSPISGHRSVSWYQQTPGQGLQFLFEYFSETQRNKGNFPGRFSGRQFSNSRSEMNVSTLELGDSALYLCASSLTRSSGANVLTFGAGSRLTVL.

V is TRBV6-5 and J is TRBJ1-2, with 9 bases that match TRBD1. The CDR3 is 16 amino acids. Germline assignment: CDR1 MNHEY and CDR2 SVGAGI. J gave up 3 bases and V 0 bases, and 5 bases lay outside the gene matches. In DNA, the CDR3 is TGTGCCAGCAGTTACTCCCCGGGACAGGGAGACTATGGCTACACCTTC. Translated: CASSYSPGQGDYGYTF.

V and J are TRBV20-1 and TRBJ2-2; a weak D match, TRBD1 (5 bases). The CDR3 is made up of 13 amino acids. V lost 2 bases to trimming and J lost 4 bases, with 8 bases between them. In germline, CDR1 is DFQATT, CDR2 SNEGSKA (reference sequence). CDR3 DNA: TGCAGTGCTAGACAGGGTTCCACCGGGGAGCTGTTTTTT. Translated: CSARQGSTGELFF.

The table lists this clonotype with many counts. The rearrangement links TRBV12-3 or TRBV12-4 to TRBJ1-5; no reliable D call. The CDR3 runs to 14 residues. The germline V and J ends were trimmed by 2 bases and 0 bases, with 5 bases remaining between them. DNA for the CDR3: TGTGCCAGCAGTTTAAGCAGTAGCAATCAGCCCCAGCATTTT. Amino acids: CASSLSSSNQPQHF.

This clonotype came up many times. This rearrangement joins TRBV12-3 or TRBV12-4 to TRBJ1-4; 7 bases agree with TRBD1. Trimming at V came to 5 bases and at J to 10 bases, leaving 7 bases not matched to a gene. This CDR3 has 13 amino acids. The CDR3 sequence is CASSGHRGAKLFF. The CDR3 DNA reads as TGTGCCAGCAGTGGCCACAGGGGAGCAAAACTGTTTTTT.

The rearrangement links TRBV5-1 to TRBJ1-5, with TRBD1 identical over 8 bases. The V gene's germline CDR1 is SGHRS and CDR2 YFSETQ. V shed 0 bases and J 6 bases; nucleotides not matched to a gene: 2. This CDR3 comprises 14 residues. The CDR3 DNA follows: TGCGCCAGCAGCTTGGGGACAGGGCCTCAGCCCCAGCATTTT. Protein sequence: CASSLGTGPQPQHF. Variable domain in full (rest from reference TRBV5-1 and TRBJ1-5): KAGVTQTPRYLIKTRGQQVTLSCSPISGHRSVSWYQQTPGQGLQFLFEYFSETQRNKGNFPGRFSGRQFSNSRSEMNVSTLELGDSALYLCASSLGTGPQPQHFGDGTRLSIL.

This clonotype was observed a few times. The CDR3 DNA is TGTGCCAGCAGCTCTCGGACGGCCTTCCCTGAAGCTTTCTTT. Translating gives CASSSRTAFPEAFF. The chain recombines TRBV5-5 with TRBJ1-1; D call uncertain. The CDR3 is 14 residues long. CDR1 and CDR2 (germline): SGHKS, YYEKEE (reference sequence). V lost 3 bases, J lost 6 bases, and 15 bases lay in between.

This clonotype has only a few counts. The chain couples TRBV5-1 to TRBJ2-3, with TRBD2 identical over 8 bases. Looked up from germline, CDR1 is SGHRS and CDR2 is YFSETQ. V shed 4 bases, J shed 2 bases, and the junction held 6 bases outside the gene matches. This CDR3 has 15 residues. The DNA of the CDR3 is TGCGCCAGCAGCCGGGGGGGGCGCGCCACAGATACGCAGTATTTT. This sequence encodes CASSRGGRATDTQYF.

This clonotype was seen ten or more times. This chain connects TRBV20-1 to TRBJ2-1, with 13 bases matching TRBD2. This CDR3 spans 18 amino acids. From germline, CDR1 is DFQATT and CDR2 SNEGSKA (reference sequence). The V and J ends lost 3 bases and 1 base, in that order; junction bases with no gene match: 9. This chain's CDR3 is CSARGDPGLAGSYNEQFF. Written as DNA, the CDR3 is TGCAGTGCTAGGGGGGACCCGGGACTAGCGGGGTCCTACAATGAGCAGTTCTTC.